Listed below are T cell receptor beta chains from one sample, sequenced in a study of CD8+CD57+ T cells in acquired aplastic anemia. TCRdb recomputed calls from the reads with MiXCR, one row per CDR3 protein. The data contain fewer than 85,000 distinct CDR3 sequences, roughly three quarters of them seen just once; the ten biggest clones take up about 82%. The sample consisted of sorted CD4+, CD8+, or CD8+CD57+ T cells (not recorded which) from PBMCs. The receptor set was obtained from a human donor with aplastic anemia. CDR3s include the opening cysteine and the closing phenylalanine or tryptophan. The order of the fields is CDR3 length, clone size, D gene, J gene, V gene, CDR3 protein, CDR3 DNA. D genes are given only for firm matches. For some rows the clone size is stated as once, few or many, or as a class when expanded; others skip it.

cdr3_length: 14; clone_size: -; d_call: TRBD1; j_call: TRBJ2-7; v_call: TRBV2; cdr3_aa: CASSFQGAGDEQYF; cdr3_nt: TGTGCCAGCAGCTTTCAGGGGGCTGGGGACGAGCAGTACTTC
cdr3_length: 13; clone_size: -; d_call: -; j_call: TRBJ1-3; v_call: TRBV10-3; cdr3_aa: CAILVGSGNTIYF; cdr3_nt: TGTGCCATCCTCGTGGGTTCTGGAAACACCATATATTTT
cdr3_length: 13; clone_size: -; d_call: -; j_call: TRBJ1-6; v_call: TRBV7-9; cdr3_aa: CASSLADNSPLHF; cdr3_nt: TGTGCCAGCAGCTTAGCCGACAATTCACCCCTCCACTTT
cdr3_length: 13; clone_size: -; d_call: -; j_call: TRBJ1-2; v_call: TRBV19; cdr3_aa: CASSISRVSGYTF; cdr3_nt: TGTGCCAGTAGTATCTCTCGGGTGTCGGGCTACACCTTC
cdr3_length: 16; clone_size: -; d_call: -; j_call: TRBJ2-2; v_call: TRBV5-1; cdr3_aa: CASSLAGGANTGELFF; cdr3_nt: TGCGCCAGCAGCTTGGCCGGCGGAGCGAACACCGGGGAGCTGTTTTTT
cdr3_length: 12; clone_size: few; d_call: TRBD1; j_call: TRBJ2-5; v_call: TRBV7-2; cdr3_aa: CASTRQGETQYF; cdr3_nt: TGTGCCAGCACCCGACAGGGGGAGACCCAGTACTTC
cdr3_length: 15; clone_size: once; d_call: TRBD2; j_call: TRBJ2-1; v_call: TRBV10-3; cdr3_aa: CAMLDVPGGYNEQFF; cdr3_nt: TGTGCCATGCTGGATGTACCCGGGGGGTACAATGAGCAGTTCTTC
cdr3_length: 12; clone_size: once; d_call: -; j_call: TRBJ2-7; v_call: TRBV7-9; cdr3_aa: CASRQDSYEQYF; cdr3_nt: TGTGCCAGCAGACAGGACTCCTACGAGCAGTACTTC
cdr3_length: 16; clone_size: -; d_call: TRBD1; j_call: TRBJ2-1; v_call: TRBV24-1; cdr3_aa: CATSDRTGAYHNEQFF; cdr3_nt: TGTGCCACCAGTGATCGGACAGGGGCCTACCACAATGAGCAGTTCTTC
cdr3_length: 13; clone_size: -; d_call: -; j_call: TRBJ1-3; v_call: TRBV25-1; cdr3_aa: CASSEAGGNTIYF; cdr3_nt: TGTGCCAGCAGTGAAGCGGGTGGAAACACCATATATTTT
cdr3_length: 13; clone_size: -; d_call: -; j_call: TRBJ1-4; v_call: TRBV10-3; cdr3_aa: CAISEPGREKLSF; cdr3_nt: TGTGCCATCAGTGAACCGGGCCGCGAAAAACTGTCTTTT
cdr3_length: 14; clone_size: few; d_call: TRBD1; j_call: TRBJ1-5; v_call: TRBV15; cdr3_aa: CATSAGQENQPQHF; cdr3_nt: TGTGCCACCAGTGCAGGACAGGAGAATCAGCCCCAGCATTTT
cdr3_length: 14; clone_size: -; d_call: TRBD1; j_call: TRBJ1-2; v_call: TRBV5-1; cdr3_aa: CASSVPGQSYGYTF; cdr3_nt: TGCGCCAGCAGCGTGCCGGGACAGAGCTATGGCTACACCTTC
cdr3_length: 15; clone_size: -; d_call: TRBD1; j_call: TRBJ2-5; v_call: TRBV7-8; cdr3_aa: CASSSHRGREETQYF; cdr3_nt: TGTGCCAGCAGCTCCCACAGGGGCCGGGAAGAGACCCAGTACTTC
cdr3_length: 11; clone_size: -; d_call: -; j_call: TRBJ2-7; v_call: TRBV19; cdr3_aa: CASSNAYEQYF; cdr3_nt: TGTGCCAGTTCGAACGCGTACGAGCAGTACTTC
cdr3_length: 14; clone_size: -; d_call: TRBD2; j_call: TRBJ2-5; v_call: TRBV4-1; cdr3_aa: CASSLGTRQETQYF; cdr3_nt: TGCGCCAGCAGCCTCGGGACTAGGCAAGAGACCCAGTACTTC
cdr3_length: 16; clone_size: -; d_call: TRBD2; j_call: TRBJ2-2; v_call: TRBV10-1; cdr3_aa: CASSFLAGTNTGELFF; cdr3_nt: TGCGCCAGCAGTTTCCTAGCGGGAACGAACACCGGGGAGCTGTTTTTT
cdr3_length: 15; clone_size: -; d_call: -; j_call: TRBJ2-5; v_call: TRBV7-2; cdr3_aa: CASSLIKGTWETQYF; cdr3_nt: TGTGCCAGCAGCTTGATAAAAGGGACGTGGGAGACCCAGTACTTC
cdr3_length: 13; clone_size: -; d_call: TRBD2; j_call: TRBJ2-7; v_call: TRBV20-1; cdr3_aa: CSATTSGLHEQYF; cdr3_nt: TGCAGTGCCACGACTAGCGGGTTACACGAGCAGTACTTC
cdr3_length: 14; clone_size: -; d_call: -; j_call: TRBJ1-1; v_call: TRBV10-3; cdr3_aa: CAISELSVNTEAFF; cdr3_nt: TGTGCCATCAGTGAGCTGTCAGTGAACACTGAAGCTTTCTTT
cdr3_length: 16; clone_size: -; d_call: -; j_call: TRBJ2-3; v_call: TRBV20-1; cdr3_aa: CSARPLESGDTDTQYF; cdr3_nt: TGCAGTGCGAGACCTCTAGAATCGGGGGACACAGATACGCAGTATTTT
cdr3_length: 16; clone_size: once; d_call: TRBD2; j_call: TRBJ2-3; v_call: TRBV20-1; cdr3_aa: CSAPGLAGSRKDTQYF; cdr3_nt: TGCAGTGCTCCCGGACTAGCGGGAAGCAGGAAAGATACGCAGTATTTT
cdr3_length: 17; clone_size: few; d_call: -; j_call: TRBJ1-6; v_call: TRBV15; cdr3_aa: CATSRYPIRGWNSPLHF; cdr3_nt: TGTGCCACCAGCCGCTACCCCATCAGGGGTTGGAATTCACCCCTCCACTTT
cdr3_length: 14; clone_size: -; d_call: TRBD2; j_call: TRBJ2-7; v_call: TRBV5-8; cdr3_aa: CASSLVVSGSEQYF; cdr3_nt: TGTGCCAGCAGCTTGGTGGTTAGCGGGAGCGAGCAGTACTTC
cdr3_length: 15; clone_size: -; d_call: TRBD1; j_call: TRBJ1-5; v_call: TRBV15; cdr3_aa: CATSRSGTGDQPQHF; cdr3_nt: TGTGCCACCAGCAGGAGCGGGACAGGGGATCAGCCCCAGCATTTT
cdr3_length: 16; clone_size: few; d_call: TRBD1; j_call: TRBJ1-2; v_call: TRBV24-1; cdr3_aa: CATSDSGQGGPYGYTF; cdr3_nt: TGTGCCACCAGTGACTCTGGACAGGGGGGTCCCTATGGCTACACCTTC
cdr3_length: 15; clone_size: -; d_call: TRBD1; j_call: TRBJ2-7; v_call: TRBV20-1; cdr3_aa: CSAPRPTGIIYEQYF; cdr3_nt: TGCAGTGCTCCGCGCCCGACAGGGATTATCTACGAGCAGTACTTC
cdr3_length: 12; clone_size: -; d_call: -; j_call: TRBJ1-2; v_call: TRBV2; cdr3_aa: CASSERDYGYTF; cdr3_nt: TGTGCCAGCAGTGAAAGGGATTATGGCTACACCTTC
cdr3_length: 14; clone_size: -; d_call: TRBD1; j_call: TRBJ2-7; v_call: TRBV24-1; cdr3_aa: CATSDSGQGSEQYF; cdr3_nt: TGTGCCACCAGTGATTCGGGACAGGGCTCCGAGCAGTACTTC